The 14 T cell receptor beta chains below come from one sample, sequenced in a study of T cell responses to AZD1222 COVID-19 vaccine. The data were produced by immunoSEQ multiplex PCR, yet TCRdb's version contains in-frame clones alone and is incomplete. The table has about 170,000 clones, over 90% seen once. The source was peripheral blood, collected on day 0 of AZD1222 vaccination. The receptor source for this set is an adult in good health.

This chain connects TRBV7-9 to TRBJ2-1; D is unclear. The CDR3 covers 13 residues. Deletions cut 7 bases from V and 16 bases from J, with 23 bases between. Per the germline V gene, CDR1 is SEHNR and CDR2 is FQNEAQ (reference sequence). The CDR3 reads CASTQGASPPFFF. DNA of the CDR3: TGTGCCAGCACGCAAGGAGCCTCACCCCCGTTCTTCTTC.

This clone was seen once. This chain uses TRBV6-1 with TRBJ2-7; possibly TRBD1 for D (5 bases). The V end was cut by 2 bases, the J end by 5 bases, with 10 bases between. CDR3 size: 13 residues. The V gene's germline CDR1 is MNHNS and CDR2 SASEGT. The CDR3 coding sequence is TGTGCCAGCAGTGAACCAGGGTGGGACGAGCAGTACTTC. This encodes CASSEPGWDEQYF.

This CDR3 reads CASSRARAGNTEAFF. As DNA, the CDR3 is TGTGCCAGTAGTAGGGCCAGGGCTGGGAACACTGAAGCTTTCTTT. The V gene is TRBV19, the J gene TRBJ1-1, with D perhaps TRBD1 (5 bases). This CDR3 spans 15 amino acids. Germline loops: CDR1 LNHDA, CDR2 SQIVND (reference sequence). Trimming stripped 4 bases from V and 1 base from J, with 13 bases between.

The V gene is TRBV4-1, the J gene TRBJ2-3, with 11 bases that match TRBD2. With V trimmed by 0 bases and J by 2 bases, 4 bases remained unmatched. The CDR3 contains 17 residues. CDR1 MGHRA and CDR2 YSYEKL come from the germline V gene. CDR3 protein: CASSQERTSGYTDTQYF. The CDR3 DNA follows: TGCGCCAGCAGCCAAGAACGGACTAGCGGGTACACAGATACGCAGTATTTT.

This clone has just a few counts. The CDR3 DNA follows: TGCGCCAGCTTTCTTACCTCCACTGAAGCTTTCTTT. Protein: CASFLTSTEAFF. This chain connects TRBV5-1 to TRBJ1-1; no definite D call. The CDR3 has 12 residues. V was trimmed by 7 bases and J by 4 bases, leaving 11 bases between them. In germline, CDR1 is SGHRS, CDR2 YFSETQ.

The CDR3 nucleotides are TGTGCCAGCAGCGGCGGGACACTGGTTGACACTGAAGCTTTCTTT. This translates into CASSGGTLVDTEAFF. The V and J genes are TRBV5-8 and TRBJ1-1, with a possible D match to TRBD1 (6 bases). This CDR3 contains 15 residues. Germline loops: CDR1 SGHTS, CDR2 YDEGEE. V was clipped by 4 bases and J by 3 bases, with 16 bases between them.

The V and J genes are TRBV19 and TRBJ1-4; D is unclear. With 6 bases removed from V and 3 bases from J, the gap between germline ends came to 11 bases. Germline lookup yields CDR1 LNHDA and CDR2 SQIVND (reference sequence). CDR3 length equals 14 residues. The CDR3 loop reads CASRDFPANEKLFF. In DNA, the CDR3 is TGTGCCAGTAGGGATTTCCCAGCTAATGAAAAACTGTTTTTT. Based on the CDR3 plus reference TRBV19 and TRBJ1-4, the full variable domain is DGGITQSPKYLFRKEGQNVTLSCEQNLNHDAMYWYRQDPGQGLRLIYYSQIVNDFQKGDIAEGYSVSREKKESFPLTVTSAQKNPTAFYLCASRDFPANEKLFFGSGTQLSVL.

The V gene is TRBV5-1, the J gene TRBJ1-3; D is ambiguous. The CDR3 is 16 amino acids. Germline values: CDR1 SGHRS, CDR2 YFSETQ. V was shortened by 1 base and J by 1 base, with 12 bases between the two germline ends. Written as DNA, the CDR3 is TGCGCCAGCAGCTTGATTTTCGGTTCGTCTGGAAACACCATATATTTT. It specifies CASSLIFGSSGNTIYF.

The CDR3 DNA reads as TGTGCCACCAGCGGGGCCGAGGGGGCGGCGGCCTACAATGAGCAGTTCTTC. This encodes CATSGAEGAAAYNEQFF. This rearrangement joins TRBV15 to TRBJ2-1; 7 positions agree with TRBD1. The CDR3 loop spans 17 amino acids. J gave up 2 bases and V 5 bases, and 12 bases lay outside the gene matches. The germline V gene has CDR1 LNHNV and CDR2 YYDKDF (reference sequence).

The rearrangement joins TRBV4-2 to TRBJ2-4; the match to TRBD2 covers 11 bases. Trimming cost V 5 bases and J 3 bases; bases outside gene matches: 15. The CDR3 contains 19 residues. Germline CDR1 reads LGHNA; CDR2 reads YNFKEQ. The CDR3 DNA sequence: TGTGCCAGCAGCTCAGAACATAGCGGGAGGGCCCGGGGCAAAAACATTCAGTACTTC. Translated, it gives CASSSEHSGRARGKNIQYF.

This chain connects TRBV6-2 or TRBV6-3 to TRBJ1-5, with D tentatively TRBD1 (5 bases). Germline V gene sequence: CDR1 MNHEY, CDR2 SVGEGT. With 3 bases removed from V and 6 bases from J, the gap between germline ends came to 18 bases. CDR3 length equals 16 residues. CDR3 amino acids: CASSYQAGGWGQPQHF. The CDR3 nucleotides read TGTGCCAGCAGTTATCAGGCTGGGGGTTGGGGTCAGCCCCAGCATTTT.

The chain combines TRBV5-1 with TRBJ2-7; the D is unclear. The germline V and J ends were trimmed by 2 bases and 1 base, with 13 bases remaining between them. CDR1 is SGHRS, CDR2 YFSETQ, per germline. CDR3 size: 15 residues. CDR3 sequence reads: CASSLEFRQSYEQYF. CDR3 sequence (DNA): TGCGCCAGCAGCTTAGAATTTCGCCAGTCCTACGAGCAGTACTTC.

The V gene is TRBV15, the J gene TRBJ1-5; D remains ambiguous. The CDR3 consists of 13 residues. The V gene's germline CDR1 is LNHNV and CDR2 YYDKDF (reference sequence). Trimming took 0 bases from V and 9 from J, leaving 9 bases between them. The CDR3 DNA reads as TGTGCCACCAGCAGAGATCGGGAAGTGCCCCAGCATTTT. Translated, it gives CATSRDREVPQHF.

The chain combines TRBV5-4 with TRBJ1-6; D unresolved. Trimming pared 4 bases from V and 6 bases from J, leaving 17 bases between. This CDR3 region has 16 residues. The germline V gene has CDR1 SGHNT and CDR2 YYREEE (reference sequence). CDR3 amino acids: CASSRREGLPNSPLHF. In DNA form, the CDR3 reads TGTGCCAGCAGCCGACGGGAAGGGCTTCCTAATTCACCCCTCCACTTT.